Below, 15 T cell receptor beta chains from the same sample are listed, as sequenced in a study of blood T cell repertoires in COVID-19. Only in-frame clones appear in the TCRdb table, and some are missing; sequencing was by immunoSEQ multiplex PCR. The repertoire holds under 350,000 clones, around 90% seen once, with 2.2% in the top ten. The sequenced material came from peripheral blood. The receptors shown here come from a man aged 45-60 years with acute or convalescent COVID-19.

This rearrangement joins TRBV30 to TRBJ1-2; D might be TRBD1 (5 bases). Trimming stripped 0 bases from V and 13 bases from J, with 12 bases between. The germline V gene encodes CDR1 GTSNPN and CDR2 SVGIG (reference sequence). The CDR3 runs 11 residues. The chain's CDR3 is CAWSVSGDSTF. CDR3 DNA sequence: TGTGCCTGGAGTGTGTCGGGGGATTCCACCTTC.

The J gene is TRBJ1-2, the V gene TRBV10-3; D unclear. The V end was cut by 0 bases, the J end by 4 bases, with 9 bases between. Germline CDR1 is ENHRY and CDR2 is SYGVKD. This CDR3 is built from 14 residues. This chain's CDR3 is CAISESNRIYGYTF. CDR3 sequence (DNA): TGTGCCATCAGTGAGTCTAACAGAATCTATGGCTACACCTTC.

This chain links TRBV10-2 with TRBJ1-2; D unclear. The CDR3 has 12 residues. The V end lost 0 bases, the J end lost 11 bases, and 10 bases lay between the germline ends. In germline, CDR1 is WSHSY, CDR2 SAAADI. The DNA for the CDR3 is TGCGCCAGCAGTGAGTCTAGGACGGGGTACACCTTC. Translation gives CASSESRTGYTF.

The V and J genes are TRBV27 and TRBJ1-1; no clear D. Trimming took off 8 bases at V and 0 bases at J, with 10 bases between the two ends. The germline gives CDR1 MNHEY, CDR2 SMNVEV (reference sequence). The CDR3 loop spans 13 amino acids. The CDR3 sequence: CASGLYLNTEAFF. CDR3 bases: TGTGCCAGCGGACTTTACTTGAACACTGAAGCTTTCTTT.

CDR3 residues: CASSPRTGIIQYF. The DNA of the CDR3 is TGTGCCAGCAGCCCTCGGACAGGAATCATTCAGTACTTC. This sequence joins TRBV3-1 (or the pseudogene TRBV3-2) and TRBJ2-4, with 7 bases matching TRBD1. The CDR3 extends over 13 amino acids. The V gene's germline CDR1 is LGHDT and CDR2 YNNKEL (reference sequence). V shed 4 bases and J 9 bases; nucleotides not matched to a gene: 6.

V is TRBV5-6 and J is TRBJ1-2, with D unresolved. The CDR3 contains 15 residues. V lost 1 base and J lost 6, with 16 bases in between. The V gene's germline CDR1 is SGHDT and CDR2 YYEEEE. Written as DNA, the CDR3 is TGTGCCAGCAGCTTGCTCCACAGACTAGGCGATGGCTACACCTTC. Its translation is CASSLLHRLGDGYTF.

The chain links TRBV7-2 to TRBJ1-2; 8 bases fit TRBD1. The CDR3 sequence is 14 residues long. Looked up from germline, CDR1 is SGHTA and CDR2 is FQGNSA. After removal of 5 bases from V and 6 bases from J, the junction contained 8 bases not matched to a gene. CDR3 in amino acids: CASSPGTGHNGYTF. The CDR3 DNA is TGTGCCAGCAGCCCCGGGACAGGACATAATGGCTACACCTTC.

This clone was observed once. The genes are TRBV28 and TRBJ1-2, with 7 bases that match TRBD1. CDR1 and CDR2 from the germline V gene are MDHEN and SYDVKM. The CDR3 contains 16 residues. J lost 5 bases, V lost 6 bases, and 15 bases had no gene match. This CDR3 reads CASSHRKGTEGYGYTF. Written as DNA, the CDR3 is TGTGCCAGCAGCCATAGAAAGGGGACAGAGGGTTATGGCTACACCTTC.

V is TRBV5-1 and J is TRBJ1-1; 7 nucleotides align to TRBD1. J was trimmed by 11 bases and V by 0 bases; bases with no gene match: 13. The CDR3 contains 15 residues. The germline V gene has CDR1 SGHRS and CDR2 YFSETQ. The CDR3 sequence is CASSLETGPPLLAFF. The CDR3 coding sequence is TGCGCCAGCAGCTTGGAGACAGGGCCCCCTCTCCTTGCTTTCTTT.

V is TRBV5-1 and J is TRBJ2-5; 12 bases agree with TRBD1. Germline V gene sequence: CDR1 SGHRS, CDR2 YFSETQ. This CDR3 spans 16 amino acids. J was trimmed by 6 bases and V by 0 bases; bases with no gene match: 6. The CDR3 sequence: CASSLDPGQGAKTQYF. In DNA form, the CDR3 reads TGCGCCAGCAGCTTGGACCCGGGACAGGGGGCGAAGACCCAGTACTTC.

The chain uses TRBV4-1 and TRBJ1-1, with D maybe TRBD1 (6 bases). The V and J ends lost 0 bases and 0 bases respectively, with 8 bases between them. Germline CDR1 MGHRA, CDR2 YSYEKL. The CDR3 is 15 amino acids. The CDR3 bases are TGCGCCAGCAGCCAAGAGGCAGGGGTGAACACTGAAGCTTTCTTT. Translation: CASSQEAGVNTEAFF.

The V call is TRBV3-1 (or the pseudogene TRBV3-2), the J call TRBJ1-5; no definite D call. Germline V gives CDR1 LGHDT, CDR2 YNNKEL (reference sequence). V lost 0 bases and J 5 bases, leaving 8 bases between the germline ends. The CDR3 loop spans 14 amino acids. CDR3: CASSQDGSYQPQHF. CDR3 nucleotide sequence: TGTGCCAGCAGCCAAGATGGCAGTTATCAGCCCCAGCATTTT.

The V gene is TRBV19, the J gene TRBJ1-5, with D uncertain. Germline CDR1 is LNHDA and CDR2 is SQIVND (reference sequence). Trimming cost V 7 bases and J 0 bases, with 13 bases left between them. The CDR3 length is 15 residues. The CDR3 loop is CASNRGGGSNQPQHF. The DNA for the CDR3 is TGTGCCAGTAATCGGGGAGGCGGTAGCAATCAGCCCCAGCATTTT.

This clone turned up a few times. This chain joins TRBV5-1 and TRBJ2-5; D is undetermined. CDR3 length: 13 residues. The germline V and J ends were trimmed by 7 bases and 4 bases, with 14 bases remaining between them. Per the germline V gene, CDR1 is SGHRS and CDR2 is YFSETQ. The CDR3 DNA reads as TGCGCCAGCCGTCCCCGTTTCCGAGAGACCCAGTACTTC. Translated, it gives CASRPRFRETQYF.

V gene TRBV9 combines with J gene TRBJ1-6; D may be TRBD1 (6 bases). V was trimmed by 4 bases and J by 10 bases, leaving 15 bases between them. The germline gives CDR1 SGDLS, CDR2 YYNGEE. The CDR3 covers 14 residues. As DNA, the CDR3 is TGTGCCAGCAGCCTCAGACAGGAAGGGTCACCCCTCCACTTT. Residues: CASSLRQEGSPLHF.